The sequence of this TCR beta chain was determined in a study of beta chain features in type 1 diabetes. The study's findings and limits: A possible short-template PCR bias applies equally to patients and controls. All four CD4+ subsets from Type 1 diabetes patients carried moderately but significantly shorter TCRB CDR3s.

This clone was recorded a few times. Antigen specificity is unknown. Expressed TCRB transcripts were sequenced because the isolated RNA had all been reverse transcribed beforehand. Generated by immunoSEQ multiplex PCR, the TCRdb table keeps only in-frame clones and is missing some. The sample includes more than 550,000 clones, over 12% seen only once; the top ten take approximately 0.039%. From germline, CDR1 is MNHEY and CDR2 SVGAGI. The CDR3 extends over 13 amino acids. V lost 8 bases and J lost 5; bases outside the gene matches: 6. Sorting with CD45RO/CCR7/CD25/CD127/CD95/CD27 yielded naive, central memory, regulatory and stem-like memory CD4+ cells.

The chain carries TRBV6-5 and TRBJ2-7, with 10 bases identical to TRBD1. Sequencing was done on a sample of naive CD4+ T cells from blood. This clonotype originated in a man younger than 35 with type 1 diabetes. The DNA of the CDR3 is TGTGCCAGCTATGGACAGGGGGACCACGAGCAGTACTTC. Protein product: CASYGQGDHEQYF.